The clone carrying this T cell receptor beta chain has more than one count but fewer than ten. The data originate from a study of T-cell reconstitution after alpha-beta-depleted transplantation in children. The library targeted TCRbeta and was prepared with unique molecular identifiers. TCRdb reprocessed the PCR reads with MiXCR, giving one entry per CDR3 protein. The sample lists hundreds of thousands of distinct CDR3 sequences, approximately 12% occurring once. The CDR3 has 15 residues. The germline V and J ends were trimmed by 0 bases and 2 bases, with 11 bases remaining between them. CDR1 and CDR2 (germline): SGHAT, FQDESV (reference sequence).

This material consisted of PBMCs, mostly from graft donor cells, taken 360 days after TCRalphabeta/CD19-depleted stem cell transplant. This clonotype was sampled from a male patient aged 10-17 years who had a stem cell transplant for acute myeloid leukemia, so the T cells may come from the graft donor. This chain links TRBV11-1 with TRBJ2-7; D might be TRBD1 (5 bases). CDR3 coding DNA: TGTGCCAGCAGCTTAGCAATGGGGCTAGCCTACGAGCAGTACTTC. This encodes CASSLAMGLAYEQYF.